This entry lists 22 T cell receptor beta chains sequenced from one sample in a study of T cell responses to AZD1222 COVID-19 vaccine. Clones were read by immunoSEQ multiplex PCR, and TCRdb kept only the in-frame ones, dropping some. The sample has approximately 120,000 clones; approximately 85% are singletons. The input for sequencing was peripheral blood, taken 28 days after the second AZD1222 dose. These receptors were collected from an adult who received the AZD1222 COVID-19 vaccine.

CDR3 protein: CASSYSDQPQHF. For the CDR3, the DNA is TGTGCCAGCAGTTATTCAGATCAGCCCCAGCATTTT. V gene TRBV28 combines with J gene TRBJ1-5; D is ambiguous. The CDR3 totals 12 residues. Trimming took off 4 bases at V and 5 bases at J, with 6 bases between the two ends. Germline lookup yields CDR1 MDHEN and CDR2 SYDVKM.

This clone has more than one count but fewer than ten. The chain carries TRBV5-4 and TRBJ2-7; D is unclear. This CDR3 comprises 11 residues. Trimming took 4 bases from V and 5 from J, leaving 7 bases between them. Germline CDR1 SGHNT, CDR2 YYREEE (reference sequence). The CDR3 reads CASSQSHEQYF. The CDR3 nucleotides read TGTGCCAGCAGCCAAAGCCACGAGCAGTACTTC. Supplemented by reference TRBV5-4 and TRBJ2-7, the full variable domain reads ETGVTQSPTHLIKTRGQQVTLRCSSQSGHNTVSWYQQALGQGPQFIFQYYREEENGRGNFPPRFSGLQFPNYSSELNVNALELDDSALYLCASSQSHEQYFGPGTRLTVT.

The rearrangement joins TRBV24-1 to TRBJ2-3; the D is unclear. The V gene lost 4 bases and the J gene lost 9 bases, with 13 bases spanning the gap. Germline V gene sequence: CDR1 KGHDR, CDR2 SFDVKD. The CDR3 sequence is 13 residues long. For the CDR3, the DNA is TGTGCCACCAGTGACCCCACAAAGATAACGCAGTATTTT. Its translation: CATSDPTKITQYF.

The chain recombines TRBV30 with TRBJ2-5; D remains ambiguous. Trimming took off 3 bases at V and 2 bases at J, with 13 bases between the two ends. The V gene's germline CDR1 is GTSNPN and CDR2 SVGIG (reference sequence). The CDR3 is 14 amino acids. The chain's CDR3 is CAWSRASLQETQYF. In DNA form, the CDR3 reads TGTGCCTGGAGCCGGGCCAGTTTACAAGAGACCCAGTACTTC. Combining the CDR3 with reference TRBV30 and TRBJ2-5 gives the whole variable domain SQTIHQWPATLVQPVGSPLSLECTVEGTSNPNLYWYRQAAGRGLQLLFYSVGIGQISSEVPQNLSASRPQDRQFILSSKKLLLSDSGFYLCAWSRASLQETQYFGPGTRLLVL.

The chain employs TRBV18 and TRBJ2-3; D may be TRBD1 or TRBD2 (5 bases each). Germline V lookup: CDR1 KGHSH, CDR2 LQKENI. Between the trimmed V and J ends, which lost 2 bases and 2 bases, there was a span of 11 bases. CDR3 size: 15 residues. The CDR3 DNA reads TGTGCCAGCTCACCATATCGGGACCTCACAGATACGCAGTATTTT. Translated, it gives CASSPYRDLTDTQYF.

This clone was observed a few times. The rearrangement links TRBV7-6 to TRBJ1-3; no clear D gene. The CDR3 spans 15 residues. Trimming cost V 5 bases and J 0 bases, with 11 bases left between them. Germline values: CDR1 SGHVS, CDR2 FNYEAQ. The chain's CDR3 is CASSPAGYSGNTIYF. Written as DNA, the CDR3 is TGTGCCAGCAGCCCGGCGGGCTACTCTGGAAACACCATATATTTT.

Regarding this clone: Other DNA sequences in this specimen translate into the identical CDR3. The V and J genes are TRBV30 and TRBJ1-1, with D unresolved. Trimming cost V 3 bases and J 7 bases, with 9 bases left between them. The CDR3 runs to 11 residues. Germline V gene data show CDR1 as GTSNPN and CDR2 as SVGIG (reference sequence). CDR3 residues: CAWSPTREAFF. The DNA of the CDR3 is TGTGCCTGGAGCCCGACCCGTGAAGCTTTCTTT.

This chain links TRBV10-3 with TRBJ1-1, with TRBD1 as a possible D gene (6 bases). Germline V CDR1 and CDR2: ENHRY, SYGVKD. The CDR3 is 13 residues long. The germline V and J ends were trimmed by 10 bases and 1 base, with 13 bases remaining between them. CDR3 in DNA: TGTGCCACCTGGGGGCCCTGGAACACTGAAGCTTTCTTT. This translates into CATWGPWNTEAFF.

This chain connects TRBV3-1 (or the pseudogene TRBV3-2) to TRBJ2-5; 8 positions agree with TRBD2. Per the germline V gene, CDR1 is LGHDT and CDR2 is YNNKEL (reference sequence). CDR3 length: 19 residues. V shed 1 base, J shed 0 bases, and the junction held 13 bases outside the gene matches. CDR3 amino acids: CASSQGWNSGGVHQETQYF. The CDR3 nucleotides read TGTGCCAGCAGCCAAGGTTGGAACAGCGGGGGAGTCCACCAAGAGACCCAGTACTTC.

J is TRBJ2-7 and V is TRBV6-5; D gene ambiguous. The CDR3 covers 13 residues. CDR1 and CDR2 from the germline V gene are MNHEY and SVGAGI. V gave up 6 bases and J gave up 2 bases, with 11 bases separating them. In DNA form, the CDR3 reads TGTGCCAGCAGCCTTAATAGCCCCTACGAGCAGTACTTC. Translated, it gives CASSLNSPYEQYF.

This chain links TRBV25-1 with TRBJ1-4, with 7 bases matching TRBD1. Germline-derived CDR1 and CDR2 are MGHDK and SYGVNS. The V and J ends lost 6 bases and 5 bases, in that order; junction bases with no gene match: 9. This CDR3 region has 15 residues. CDR3 DNA: TGTGCCAGCAGGGGATACGGGACAGAGAATGAAAAACTGTTTTTT. Protein sequence: CASRGYGTENEKLFF.

This chain links TRBV29-1 with TRBJ1-1; D may be TRBD1 (6 bases). V lost 6 bases and J lost 1, with 15 bases in between. Germline-derived CDR1 and CDR2 are SQVTM and ANQGSEA. This CDR3 is built from 14 residues. CDR3 nucleotide sequence: TGCAGCGTCGCAACAGGGCGCAGGAACACTGAAGCTTTCTTT. Its translation is CSVATGRRNTEAFF.

J is TRBJ1-2 and V is TRBV15; unclear D gene. V lost 0 bases and J lost 2, with 4 bases in between. The CDR3 covers 13 residues. Germline CDR1 LNHNV, CDR2 YYDKDF (reference sequence). As DNA, the CDR3 is TGTGCCACCAGCAGAGATAACAACTATGGCTACACCTTC. Translation gives CATSRDNNYGYTF.

The chain has TRBV6-4 and TRBJ1-6; 7 bases are a match to TRBD1. Trimming at V came to 6 bases and at J to 8 bases, leaving 7 bases not matched to a gene. From germline, CDR1 is MRHNA and CDR2 SNTAGT. The CDR3 runs 14 residues. Here the CDR3 reads CASSQGGSDSPLHF. Written as DNA, the CDR3 is TGTGCCAGCAGCCAGGGGGGGTCGGATTCACCCCTCCACTTT.

The chain uses TRBV23-1 and TRBJ2-6; TRBD2 is a possible D gene (6 bases). TRBV23-1 is an open reading frame whose function is uncertain. Trimming removed 0 bases from V and 0 bases from J, with 12 bases in between. This CDR3 comprises 18 residues. The CDR3 sequence is CASSQSRGADSGANVLTF. As DNA, the CDR3 is TGCGCCAGCAGTCAATCTCGCGGGGCAGACTCTGGGGCCAACGTCCTGACTTTC.

This clone was detected once. CDR3: CASSAAGGGRGRDQPQHF. CDR3 nucleotides: TGCGCCAGCAGCGCAGCCGGGGGAGGGCGCGGAAGGGATCAGCCCCAGCATTTT. J is TRBJ1-5 and V is TRBV10-2; tentative D call: TRBD1 (5 bases). V lost 6 bases, J lost 5 bases, and 26 bases lay in between. This CDR3 is built from 18 residues. The germline V gene has CDR1 WSHSY and CDR2 SAAADI.

This chain uses TRBV3-1 (or the pseudogene TRBV3-2) with TRBJ1-2; 7 nucleotides line up with TRBD1. V dropped 2 bases and J dropped 3; count of bases not matched to a gene: 3. Per germline, CDR1 LGHDT and CDR2 YNNKEL (reference sequence). The CDR3 sequence is 14 residues long. The CDR3 region is CASSQYDRDYGYTF. The CDR3 bases are TGTGCCAGCAGCCAATACGACAGGGACTATGGCTACACCTTC.

This clone has just one count. This sequence joins TRBV25-1 and TRBJ2-3; D tentatively fits TRBD1 or TRBD2 (6 bases each). Germline lookup yields CDR1 MGHDK and CDR2 SYGVNS. The V and J ends lost 7 bases and 4 bases respectively, with 21 bases between them. CDR3 length: 16 residues. The CDR3 region has the DNA TGTGCCAGCACCACAGGGATGGGGGGTGGCGCAGATACGCAGTATTTT. This encodes CASTTGMGGGADTQYF.

The rearrangement uses TRBV18 and TRBJ1-1; D is undetermined. V shed 5 bases and J shed 1 base, with 8 bases lying between them. Germline V CDR1 and CDR2: KGHSH, LQKENI. This CDR3 spans 13 amino acids. The CDR3 here is CASSGNPNTEAFF. The CDR3 bases are TGTGCCAGCTCAGGGAACCCGAACACTGAAGCTTTCTTT.

The rearrangement links TRBV19 to TRBJ1-3; no clear D gene. The V end lost 6 bases, the J end lost 1 base, and 7 bases lay between the germline ends. CDR1 is LNHDA, CDR2 SQIVND, per germline (reference sequence). The CDR3 has 13 residues. CDR3 in amino acids: CASRQFSGNTIYF. CDR3 sequence (DNA): TGTGCCAGTAGACAATTTTCTGGAAACACCATATATTTT. Full variable domain (rest looked up from reference TRBV19 and TRBJ1-3): DGGITQSPKYLFRKEGQNVTLSCEQNLNHDAMYWYRQDPGQGLRLIYYSQIVNDFQKGDIAEGYSVSREKKESFPLTVTSAQKNPTAFYLCASRQFSGNTIYFGEGSWLTVV.

The chain joins TRBV4-2 to TRBJ2-5, with D perhaps TRBD2 (6 bases). Deletions cut 4 bases from V and 1 base from J, with 19 bases between. This CDR3 comprises 17 residues. Germline-derived CDR1 and CDR2 are LGHNA and YNFKEQ. As DNA, the CDR3 is TGTGCCAGCAGCCCCGGGGGTGATTCCGGGGGCCAAGAGACCCAGTACTTC. It encodes CASSPGGDSGGQETQYF.

This chain joins TRBV24-1 and TRBJ1-1, with TRBD1 as a possible D gene (6 bases). Trimming shortened V by 3 bases and J by 5 bases, and 18 bases separated the two germline ends. The CDR3 covers 16 residues. The germline CDR1 and CDR2 sequences are KGHDR and SFDVKD. CDR3 residues: CATSDPRGQSSTEAFF. In DNA form, the CDR3 reads TGTGCCACCAGTGATCCCCGAGGACAGTCCTCTACTGAAGCTTTCTTT.